These T cell receptor beta chains were read from a single sample in a study of preoperative IRX-2 immunotherapy in early breast cancer. Libraries were prepared by immunoSEQ multiplex PCR; TCRdb keeps only in-frame clonotypes and omits some of them. The table has roughly 62,000 clones, around 94% seen once; the top ten hold about 1.8%. The specimen was collected from a patient treated with IRX-2 immunotherapy. The receptors come from a human donor with breast cancer. CDR3s include the opening cysteine and the closing phenylalanine or tryptophan. The D gene is left open where the match is weak. Not all rows give a size; the values are once, few, many and, for expanded clones, a class.

TRBV7-9,.,TRBJ2-1,.,TGTGCCAGCAGTCTTAGGTCGCAGGGGGGAAAAAATGAGCAGTTCTTC,CASSLRSQGGKNEQFF
TRBV9,once,TRBJ2-7,.,TGTGCCAGCAGCGTGGGCTGGGGCGGATCCTACGAGCAGTACTTC,CASSVGWGGSYEQYF
TRBV19,.,TRBJ2-5,.,TGTGCCAGTAGCTCAAAACGGGAGACCCAGTACTTC,CASSSKRETQYF
TRBV7-9,few,TRBJ2-2,.,TGTGCCAGCAGCTTCCTTCCCACCGGGGAGCTGTTTTTT,CASSFLPTGELFF
TRBV11-2,once,TRBJ2-3,.,TGTGCCAGCAGCTTGGACAGACTTTCGGATACGCAGTATTTT,CASSLDRLSDTQYF
TRBV11-2,.,TRBJ2-2,.,TGTGCCAGCAGCCATACTCCCGAAACGAAAAACGGGGAGCTGTTTTTT,CASSHTPETKNGELFF
TRBV7-2,.,TRBJ1-2,.,TGTGCCAGCAGCTTAAGTTTCGGGGGGAGAGGAGGCTACACCTTC,CASSLSFGGRGGYTF
TRBV6-5,.,TRBJ1-1,.,TGTGCCAGCACCTCTCCCGGAGGCGAGGACACTGAAGCTTTCTTT,CASTSPGGEDTEAFF
TRBV2,.,TRBJ2-5,TRBD2,TGTGCCAGCAGTGCGGGGGGACCCCCCCAAGAGACCCAGTACTTC,CASSAGGPPQETQYF
TRBV9,.,TRBJ1-6,.,TGTGCCAGCAGCGTAGTGGCGGGGACACCCCTCCACTTT,CASSVVAGTPLHF
TRBV7-3,.,TRBJ2-7,TRBD1,TGTGCCAGCGCGCGGGACAGGGGTGGCGAGCAGTACTTC,CASARDRGGEQYF
TRBV30,.,TRBJ2-1,TRBD2,TGTGCCTGGAGTATGCGGGGGGGCTTAGATCATGAGCAGTTCTTC,CAWSMRGGLDHEQFF
TRBV14,.,TRBJ2-7,TRBD2,TGTGCCAGCAGCCCCTCCCTAGCGGGGGATATGTTCGGGCAGTACTTC,CASSPSLAGDMFGQYF
TRBV18,.,TRBJ2-1,TRBD1,TGTGCCAGCTCAACCGGGACAGCGCCCTACAATGAGCAGTTCTTC,CASSTGTAPYNEQFF
TRBV2,.,TRBJ2-3,.,TGTGCCAGCAGAGAAAGGAGGGGTAGCGGTGCAGATACGCAGTATTTT,CASRERRGSGADTQYF
TRBV5-4,.,TRBJ2-2,.,TGTGCCAGCAGCTTCGGGGCGGACACCGGGGAGCTGTTTTTT,CASSFGADTGELFF
TRBV18,.,TRBJ2-5,.,TGTGCCAGCTCACCAGGGACCTTAGAGACCCAGTACTTC,CASSPGTLETQYF
TRBV4-2,once,TRBJ2-7,TRBD2,TGTGCCAGCAGCCAAGTTAGCGGGAGGGCCGGGGAGCAGTACTTC,CASSQVSGRAGEQYF
TRBV30,few,TRBJ1-5,.,TGTGCTAGGACCCTGGGAGATCAGCCCCAGCATTTT,CARTLGDQPQHF
TRBV4-3,.,TRBJ2-5,.,TGCGCCAGCAGCCCGAGGAGGCAAGAGACCCAGTACTTC,CASSPRRQETQYF
TRBV7-9,.,TRBJ2-7,.,TGTGCCAGCAGCTCACAGGGTCTCTCCTACGAGCAGTACTTC,CASSSQGLSYEQYF
TRBV28,once,TRBJ2-5,TRBD1,TGTGCCAGCAGTTCCTCGGACAGGGGCATTGGAGAGACCCAGTACTTC,CASSSSDRGIGETQYF
TRBV4-3,.,TRBJ2-1,.,TGCGCCAGCAGCCGACTTGGGGGCGATCGGGACAATGAGCAGTTCTTC,CASSRLGGDRDNEQFF
TRBV7-3,.,TRBJ2-7,.,TGTGCCAGCAGCTTAGGGGGGCTCCCCTACGAGCAGTACTTC,CASSLGGLPYEQYF
TRBV7-2,.,TRBJ2-3,.,TGTGCCAGCAGCTTACACGGGGTGGGCACAGATACGCAGTATTTT,CASSLHGVGTDTQYF
TRBV6-1,.,TRBJ2-1,.,TGTGCCAGCAGTTTGTATGAGCAGTTCTTC,CASSLYEQFF
TRBV6-5,.,TRBJ1-2,.,TGTGCCAGCAGTCCCGCAGTTCGGGACTATGGCTACACCTTC,CASSPAVRDYGYTF
TRBV25-1,.,TRBJ1-6,TRBD1,TGTGCCAGCACGCCCCGGGACAGGGAGAATTCACCCCTCCACTTT,CASTPRDRENSPLHF
TRBV5-6,.,TRBJ2-7,.,TGTGCCAGCAGCTTGCCAGGACGGGGGGAGCAGTACTTC,CASSLPGRGEQYF
TRBV7-2,.,TRBJ1-5,.,TGTGCCAGCAGCCCCCTCGGGCAGGTCAATAGCAATCAGCCCCAGCATTTT,CASSPLGQVNSNQPQHF
TRBV28,.,TRBJ2-7,.,TGTGCCAGCAGAACCCCGGGACAAGCCTACGAGCAGTACTTC,CASRTPGQAYEQYF
TRBV27,.,TRBJ1-6,.,TGTGCCAGCAGTTACCAGGGGTGGGATTCACCCCTCCACTTT,CASSYQGWDSPLHF
TRBV4-3,.,TRBJ1-6,.,TGCGCCAGCAGCCTGGGCAGTCTTGGGTCACCCCTCCACTTT,CASSLGSLGSPLHF
TRBV21-1,few,TRBJ1-2,.,TGTGCCAGCAGCAAAGCGACCAAGTATGGCTACACCTTC,CASSKATKYGYTF
TRBV27,.,TRBJ2-5,TRBD2,TGTGCCAGCAGTTCACTAGCGGGGCCCCAAGAGACCCAGTACTTC,CASSSLAGPQETQYF
TRBV6-6,.,TRBJ2-7,.,TGTGCCAGCAGTAGGACGGCCCCATACGAGCAGTACTTC,CASSRTAPYEQYF
TRBV27,.,TRBJ1-4,.,TGTGCCAGCAGTTTATGGCAGGGAGGGCGGGAAAAACTGTTTTTT,CASSLWQGGREKLFF
TRBV15,.,TRBJ2-7,.,TGTGCCACCAGCAGTAGCGGCCGGGTGCAGTACTTC,CATSSSGRVQYF
TRBV18,.,TRBJ1-4,.,TGTGCCACGTCCGCCAGGGAAAAACTGTTTTTT,CATSAREKLFF
TRBV7-9,.,TRBJ2-1,.,TGTGCCAGCAGCTTATTTCCGGGGCACCACAATGAGCAGTTCTTC,CASSLFPGHHNEQFF
TRBV21-1,once,TRBJ2-7,.,TGTGCCAGCAGCAAAGGAAAGGGACACCCCCTCCACGAGCAGTACTTC,CASSKGKGHPLHEQYF
TRBV28,few,TRBJ1-5,.,TGTGCCAGCAGCCGTCCTAGCAATCAGCCCCAGCATTTT,CASSRPSNQPQHF
TRBV12-5,.,TRBJ2-2,TRBD1,TGTCCCTCAGGACAGGAGAACACCGGGGAGCTGTTTTTT,CPSGQENTGELFF